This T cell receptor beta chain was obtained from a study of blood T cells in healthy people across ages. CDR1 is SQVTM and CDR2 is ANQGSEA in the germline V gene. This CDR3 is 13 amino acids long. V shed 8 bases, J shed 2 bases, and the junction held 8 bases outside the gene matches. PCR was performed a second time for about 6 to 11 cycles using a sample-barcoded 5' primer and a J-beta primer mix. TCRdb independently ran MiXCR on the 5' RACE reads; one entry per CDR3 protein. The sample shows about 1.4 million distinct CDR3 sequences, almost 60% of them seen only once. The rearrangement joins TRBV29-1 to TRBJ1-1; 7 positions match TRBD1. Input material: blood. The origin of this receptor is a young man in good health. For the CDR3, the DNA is TGCAGCATTAGACAGGGCACAAACACTGAAGCTTTCTTT. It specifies CSIRQGTNTEAFF.